The source of this T cell receptor (beta chain) is a study of T cell repertoires in cytomegalovirus infection. The CDR3 is 16 amino acids. The V gene lost 5 bases and the J gene lost 0 bases, with 14 bases spanning the gap. From germline, CDR1 is SGHVS and CDR2 FQNEAQ. TCRdb used MiXCR to reprocess the reads, holding one entry per CDR3 protein. The table includes 450,000 to 600,000 distinct CDR3 sequences, 33% detected once. Comment on this clonotype: Its specificity is unknown.

Study-wide results and limits: Dominating the ex vivo response were HLA-C-restricted CMV-specific TCR beta clonotypes.

The clonotype comes from a human donor in good health (CMV status not recorded). Some clones in this sample may be carry-over from other donors' samples. V gene TRBV7-8 combines with J gene TRBJ2-1, with D uncertain. The starting material was cultured PBMCs, obtained from culture after CMV antigen stimulation. The CDR3 region is CASSPYKSGSYNEQFF. CDR3 bases: TGTGCCAGCAGCCCCTATAAATCCGGCTCCTACAATGAGCAGTTCTTC.